The clone carrying this T cell receptor beta chain was recorded many times. Its matching antigen is unknown. The second PCR ran about 6 to 12 cycles with a sample-barcoded 5' primer and J-beta primers. The template-switch adaptor, which had 12 random nucleotides, put a tag on each cDNA molecule. Each sample yielded at least 2.5 million CDR3-containing paired-end reads. TCRdb reanalysed the 5' RACE reads using MiXCR and keeps one entry per CDR3 protein. Of some 700,000 distinct CDR3 sequences in the sample, 22% were seen once. The data stem from a study of blood T cells in healthy people across ages. Study at large: The capture of about one barcoded beta molecule per two T cells was achieved by template switching. Study-wide findings and caveats: Per-million-T-cell TCR beta diversity fell roughly linearly with age.

The CDR3 covers 14 residues. Germline assignment: CDR1 MGHRA and CDR2 YSYEKL. Trimming took off 0 bases at V and 9 bases at J, with 12 bases between the two ends. The source of this sequence is a man aged 65 to 79 in good health. J is TRBJ2-1 and V is TRBV4-1; D is uncertain. Sequenced sample: blood. The CDR3 here is CASSQDVSQVEQFF. The CDR3 bases are TGCGCCAGCAGCCAAGATGTCAGCCAAGTTGAGCAGTTCTTC.